This T cell receptor (beta chain) was sequenced in a study of cytomegalovirus exposure and HLA in healthy donors. Study observations and caveats: As was reported, the classifier diagnosed cytomegalovirus status with high specificity and sensitivity. Owing to their indistinguishability, certain V segments, notably TRBV6-2 and TRBV6-3, were excluded.

Looked up from germline, CDR1 is SNHLY and CDR2 is FYNNEI. This CDR3 spans 11 amino acids. Turning to this clone: Its antigen is undetermined. The junction does not match germline at one end; this may be a read error.

PCR used 60 Vbeta primers and 13 Jbeta primers. Assay: immunoSEQ multiplex PCR; the TCRdb copy retains only in-frame clones and omits some. The sample consists of tens of thousands of clones, 70% to 90% of them appearing once. The gene calls are TRBV2 and TRBJ1-4; possibly TRBD1 for D (6 bases). The receptor's source is a human donor in good health. The sequenced sample consisted of PBMCs. The CDR3 sequence is CASNQQGRYVF. As DNA, the CDR3 is TGTGCCAGCAACCAACAGGGCCGATATGTTTTT.